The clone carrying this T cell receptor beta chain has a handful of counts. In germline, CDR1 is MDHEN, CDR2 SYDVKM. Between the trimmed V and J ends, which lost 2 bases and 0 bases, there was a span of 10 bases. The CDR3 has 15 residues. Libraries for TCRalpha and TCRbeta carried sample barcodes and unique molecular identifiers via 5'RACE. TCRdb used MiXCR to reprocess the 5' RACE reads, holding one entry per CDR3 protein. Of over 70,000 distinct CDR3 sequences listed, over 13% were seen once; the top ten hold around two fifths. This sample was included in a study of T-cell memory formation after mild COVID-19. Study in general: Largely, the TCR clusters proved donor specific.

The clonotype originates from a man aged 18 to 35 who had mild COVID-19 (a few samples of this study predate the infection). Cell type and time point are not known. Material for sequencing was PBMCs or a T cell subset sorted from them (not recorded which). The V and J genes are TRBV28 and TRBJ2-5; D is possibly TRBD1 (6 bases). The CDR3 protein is CASSLRQVYQETQYF. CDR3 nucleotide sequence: TGTGCCAGCAGTTTACGACAGGTGTACCAAGAGACCCAGTACTTC.